A single sample is the source of the 13 T cell receptor beta chains below, sequenced in a study of cytomegalovirus exposure and HLA in healthy donors (dated by TCRdb to between 2016 and 2019). The protocol used for the library was the immunoSEQ multiplex PCR assay. The source is immuneACCESS, and TCRdb retained only in-frame sequences with V and J called. Part of the clones is not carried over; for the studies checked, unresolved V genes explain less than half of this, and the remainder is unexplained. A total of 70,000 to 75,000 clones appear in this sample, about 93% of them only once. Clones ranked in the top ten supply 1.5% to 2% of the sample. The sequencing input was PBMCs. The receptors originated from a woman under 30 in good health and CMV-seropositive.

The genes are TRBV7-9 and TRBJ1-6, with 8 bases lining up with TRBD1. This CDR3 has 18 residues. Trimming took 5 bases from V and 6 from J; bases not matched to a gene: 15. Germline V CDR1 and CDR2: SEHNR, FQNEAQ (reference sequence). The chain's CDR3 is CASSATGGIGLANSPLHF. The CDR3 region has the DNA TGTGCCAGCAGCGCAACAGGGGGAATTGGGTTGGCTAATTCACCCCTCCACTTT.

The chain uses TRBV6-1 and TRBJ1-4, with D tentatively TRBD1 (5 bases). In germline, CDR1 is MNHNS, CDR2 SASEGT. This CDR3 region has 12 residues. V dropped 8 bases and J dropped 12 bases, with 16 bases sitting between them. This CDR3 reads CASGNSPGELFF. The CDR3 DNA follows: TGTGCCAGCGGAAACTCGCCGGGGGAACTGTTTTTT.

V gene TRBV6-6 combines with J gene TRBJ2-7; possibly TRBD1 for D (6 bases). This CDR3 has 13 amino acids. Germline CDR1 reads MNHNY; CDR2 reads SVGAGI (reference sequence). With 6 bases removed from V and 6 bases from J, the gap between germline ends came to 15 bases. The CDR3 nucleotides read TGTGCCAGCAGGCGACAGGACCCCTCCGAGCAGTACTTC. Translation gives CASRRQDPSEQYF.

This clone was counted a few times. The chain couples TRBV7-9 to TRBJ1-6, with D possibly being TRBD1 (5 bases). The V end was cut by 8 bases, the J end by 7 bases, with 9 bases between. CDR3 length: 12 amino acids. The V gene's germline CDR1 is SEHNR and CDR2 FQNEAQ (reference sequence). The CDR3 coding sequence is TGTGCCAGCGCCAGGGTCAATTCACCCCTCCACTTT. The encoded protein is CASARVNSPLHF.

This rearrangement joins TRBV19 to TRBJ2-5; D might be TRBD2 (7 bases). This CDR3 is built from 15 residues. The V end was cut by 1 base, the J end by 4 bases, with 13 bases between. Germline V CDR1 and CDR2: LNHDA, SQIVND (reference sequence). In DNA, the CDR3 is TGTGCCAGTAGTATAGGGGGGGGGCAGGGAGAGACCCAGTACTTC. Protein sequence: CASSIGGGQGETQYF. Full variable domain (outside the CDR3, taken from reference TRBV19 and TRBJ2-5): DGGITQSPKYLFRKEGQNVTLSCEQNLNHDAMYWYRQDPGQGLRLIYYSQIVNDFQKGDIAEGYSVSREKKESFPLTVTSAQKNPTAFYLCASSIGGGQGETQYFGPGTRLLVL.

V usage is TRBV5-1 and J usage is TRBJ2-3, with D maybe TRBD2 (5 bases). The CDR3 totals 14 residues. Germline CDR1 is SGHRS and CDR2 is YFSETQ. V was shortened by 0 bases and J by 4 bases, with 9 bases between the two germline ends. The CDR3 nucleotides read TGCGCCAGCAGCTTGGACCCGGGGTCAGATACGCAGTATTTT. Translated: CASSLDPGSDTQYF.

The CDR3 loop reads CATSNTGDGKLFF. The CDR3 DNA follows: TGTGCCACCAGCAATACAGGGGATGGAAAACTGTTTTTT. The chain employs TRBV15 and TRBJ1-4, with 7 nucleotides matching TRBD1. The J segment lost 10 bases and the V segment lost 4 bases, leaving 6 bases of the junction unmatched. In germline, CDR1 is LNHNV, CDR2 YYDKDF (reference sequence). There are 13 residues in the CDR3.

The chain carries TRBV29-1 and TRBJ2-7; 11 bases align to TRBD2. Unmatched junction bases numbered 10, after V lost 4 bases and J lost 2 bases. Germline V gives CDR1 SQVTM, CDR2 ANQGSEA. The CDR3 loop spans 16 amino acids. CDR3 DNA: TGCAGCGTTGCAAACACTAGCGGGAGAAGGGCCTACGAGCAGTACTTC. It specifies CSVANTSGRRAYEQYF.

DNA for the CDR3: TGCGCCAGCAGTCAAAGAACAGGGACGGGGCCTCATGAAAAACTGTTTTTT. Its protein is CASSQRTGTGPHEKLFF. The V call is TRBV23-1, the J call TRBJ1-4; TRBD1 might be the D (6 bases). TRBV23-1 is an open reading frame, and its role is uncertain. The CDR3 has 17 amino acids. The V gene lost 2 bases and the J gene lost 6 bases, with 19 bases spanning the gap.

The chain carries TRBV9 and TRBJ2-2, with TRBD1 matching over 10 bases. This CDR3 is built from 17 residues. CDR1 is SGDLS and CDR2 is YYNGEE in the germline V gene. The ends lost 3 bases at V and 6 bases at J; junction bases unmatched: 11. The DNA for the CDR3 is TGTGCCAGCAGCGGCCTGCCCGGGACAGGGGTCTCCGGGGAGCTGTTTTTT. The encoded protein is CASSGLPGTGVSGELFF. Supplemented by reference TRBV9 and TRBJ2-2, the full variable domain reads DSGVTQTPKHLITATGQRVTLRCSPRSGDLSVYWYQQSLDQGLQFLIQYYNGEERAKGNILERFSAQQFPDLHSELNLSSLELGDSALYFCASSGLPGTGVSGELFFGEGSRLTVL.

The chain is built from TRBV4-1 and TRBJ1-4; maybe TRBD1 (6 bases). The CDR3 consists of 14 residues. Germline V gene sequence: CDR1 MGHRA, CDR2 YSYEKL. Trimming cost V 4 bases and J 7 bases, with 13 bases left between them. CDR3 nucleotide sequence: TGCGCCAGCAGCCCGATGGGGGCAAGTGAAAAACTGTTTTTT. Translating gives CASSPMGASEKLFF.

The chain recombines TRBV29-1 with TRBJ2-7, with TRBD2 matching over 8 bases. There are 13 residues in the CDR3. V lost 4 bases, J lost 3 bases, and 5 bases stayed unmatched. CDR1 is SQVTM and CDR2 is ANQGSEA in the germline V gene. This CDR3 is CSVATSENYEQYF. CDR3 nucleotides: TGCAGCGTTGCGACTAGCGAAAACTACGAGCAGTACTTC.

The V gene is TRBV7-6, the J gene TRBJ1-2; a weak D match, TRBD1 (5 bases). The germline V gene encodes CDR1 SGHVS and CDR2 FNYEAQ. The CDR3 is 12 amino acids. V was cut by 8 bases and J by 6 bases, with 13 bases left in between. CDR3 DNA: TGTGCCAGCGGGGGGGGGTCTCATGGCTACACCTTC. This translates into CASGGGSHGYTF.